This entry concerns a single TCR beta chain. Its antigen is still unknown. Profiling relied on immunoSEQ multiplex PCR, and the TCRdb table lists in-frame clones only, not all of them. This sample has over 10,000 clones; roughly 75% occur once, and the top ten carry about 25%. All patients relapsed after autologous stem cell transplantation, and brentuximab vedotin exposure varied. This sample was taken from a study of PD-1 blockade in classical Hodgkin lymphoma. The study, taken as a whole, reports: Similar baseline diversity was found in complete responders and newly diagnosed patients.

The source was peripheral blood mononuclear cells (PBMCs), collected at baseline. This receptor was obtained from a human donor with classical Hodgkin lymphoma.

Written as DNA, the CDR3 is TGCAGTGCGGACCGCGACTACGAGCAGTACTTC. This codes for CSADRDYEQYF. V usage is TRBV20-1 and J usage is TRBJ2-7; D gene ambiguous. The V gene's germline CDR1 is DFQATT and CDR2 SNEGSKA (reference sequence). This CDR3 comprises 11 residues. Deletions cut 6 bases from V and 3 bases from J, with 9 bases between.